The clone carrying this T cell receptor beta chain was seen only a few times. The antigen remains unidentified. CDR1 is SGHVS, CDR2 FNYEAQ, per germline. CDR3 length: 15 residues. V dropped 1 base and J dropped 3 bases, with 12 bases sitting between them. The data stem from a study of T-cell reconstitution after alpha-beta-depleted transplantation in children. Study-level results: Some patients owed their high day-60 TCRbeta diversity to surviving recipient T cells and thymic progenitors. Hyperexpanded clones declined; after one year, newly produced T cells mostly supplied diversity. Expanded clones from the graft, numbering several hundred, reportedly supplied alpha-beta T cells about two months after transplant.

Molecular barcoding with unique molecular identifiers was used for the TCRbeta library. TCRdb reprocessed the PCR reads via MiXCR and lists one record per CDR3 protein. The data contain 180,000 or so distinct CDR3 sequences, approximately 6.8% of them singletons. This rearrangement joins TRBV7-6 to TRBJ1-2; D may be TRBD1 (5 bases). Source: PBMCs, taken before TCRalphabeta/CD19-depleted stem cell transplant. This sequence was found in a girl less than two years old with combined immunodeficiency, due to receive a stem cell transplant. CDR3 sequence reads: CASSLEGAPDYGYTF. In nucleotides, the CDR3 is TGTGCCAGCAGCTTAGAAGGGGCGCCCGACTATGGCTACACCTTC.